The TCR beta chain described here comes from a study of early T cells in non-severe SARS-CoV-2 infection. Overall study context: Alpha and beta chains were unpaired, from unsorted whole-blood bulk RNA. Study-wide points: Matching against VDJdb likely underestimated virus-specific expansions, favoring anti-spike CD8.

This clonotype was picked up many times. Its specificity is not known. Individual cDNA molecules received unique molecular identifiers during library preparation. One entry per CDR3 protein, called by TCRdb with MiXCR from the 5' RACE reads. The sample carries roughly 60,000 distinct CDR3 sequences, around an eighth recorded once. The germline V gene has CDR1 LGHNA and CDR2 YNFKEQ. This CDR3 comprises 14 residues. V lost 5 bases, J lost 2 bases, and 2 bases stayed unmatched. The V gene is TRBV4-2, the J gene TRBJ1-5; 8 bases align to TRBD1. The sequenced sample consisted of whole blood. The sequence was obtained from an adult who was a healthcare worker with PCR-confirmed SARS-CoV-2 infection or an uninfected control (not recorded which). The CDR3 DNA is TGTGCCAGCAGCGAGGGACAGGGCAATCAGCCCCAGCATTTT. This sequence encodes CASSEGQGNQPQHF.